This TCR beta chain was found in a study of response to subunit inactivated influenza vaccine. Trimming removed 5 bases from V and 3 bases from J, with 15 bases in between. Germline CDR1 reads SGHTA; CDR2 reads FQGNSA. The CDR3 spans 15 residues. A single record per CDR3 protein comes from TCRdb applying MiXCR to the RT-PCR reads. The data show 590,000 or so distinct CDR3 sequences, approximately 15% seen once. This clonotype was found a few times. The material was PBMCs from blood, obtained around two weeks before vaccination. This clonotype was obtained from a man over 45 who received an inactivated influenza vaccine. This sequence joins TRBV7-2 and TRBJ2-3; possible D gene TRBD1, 6 bases. The chain's CDR3 is CASSPRGFGTDTQYF. The DNA for the CDR3 is TGTGCCAGCAGCCCGAGGGGGTTCGGAACAGATACGCAGTATTTT.